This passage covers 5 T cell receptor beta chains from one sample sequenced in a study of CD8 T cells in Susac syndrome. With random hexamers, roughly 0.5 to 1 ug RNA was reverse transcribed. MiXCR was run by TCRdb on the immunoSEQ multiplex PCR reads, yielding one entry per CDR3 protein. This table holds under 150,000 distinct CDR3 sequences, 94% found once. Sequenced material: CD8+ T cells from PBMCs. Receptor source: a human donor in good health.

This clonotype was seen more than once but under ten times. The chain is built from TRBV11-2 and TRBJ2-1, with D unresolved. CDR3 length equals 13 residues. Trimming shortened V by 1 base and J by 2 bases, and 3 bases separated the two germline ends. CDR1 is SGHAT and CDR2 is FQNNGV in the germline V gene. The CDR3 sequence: CASSLVPYNEQFF. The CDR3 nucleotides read TGTGCCAGCAGCTTAGTCCCCTACAATGAGCAGTTCTTC.

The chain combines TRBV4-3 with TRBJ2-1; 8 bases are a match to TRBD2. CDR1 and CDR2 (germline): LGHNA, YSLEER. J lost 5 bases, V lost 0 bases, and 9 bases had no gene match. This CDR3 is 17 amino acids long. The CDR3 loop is CASSQEPGGVLDNEQFF. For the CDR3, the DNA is TGCGCCAGCAGCCAAGAACCGGGAGGGGTCCTTGACAATGAGCAGTTCTTC.

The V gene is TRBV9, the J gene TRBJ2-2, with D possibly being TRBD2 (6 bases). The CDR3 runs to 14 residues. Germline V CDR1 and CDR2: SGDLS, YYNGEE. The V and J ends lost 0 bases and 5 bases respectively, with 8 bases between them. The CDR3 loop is CASSVGGETGELFF. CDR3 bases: TGTGCCAGCAGCGTAGGGGGGGAGACCGGGGAGCTGTTTTTT.

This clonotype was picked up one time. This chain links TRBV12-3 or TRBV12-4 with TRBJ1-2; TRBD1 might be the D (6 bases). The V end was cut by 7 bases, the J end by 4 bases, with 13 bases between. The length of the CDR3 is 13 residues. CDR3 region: CASTPTGSYGYTF. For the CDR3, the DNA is TGTGCCAGCACCCCGACAGGAAGCTATGGCTACACCTTC.

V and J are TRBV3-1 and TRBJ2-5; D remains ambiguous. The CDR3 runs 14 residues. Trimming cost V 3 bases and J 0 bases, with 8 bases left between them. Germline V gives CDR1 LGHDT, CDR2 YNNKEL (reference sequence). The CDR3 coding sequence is TGTGCCAGCAGCCACTCTATGTACCAAGAGACCCAGTACTTC. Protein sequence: CASSHSMYQETQYF.